The present T cell receptor beta chain was sequenced within a study of siplizumab effects on memory and regulatory T cells (dated by TCRdb to the late 2010s). Looking at the study overall: The effect of the anti-CD2 antibody siplizumab on alloreactive T-cell subsets was examined in allogeneic mixed lymphocyte reactions constructed from human PBMCs.

Results the study describes overall, beyond this receptor: Siplizumab significantly lowered the cumulative frequency of alloreactive sequences that could be traced to unstimulated CD4+ memory T cells. Because sequences below about 10^-5 frequency were poorly captured, only a minor fraction of alloreactive clones could be mapped to unstimulated subsets. Greater diversity appeared to be present in unstimulated naive T cells than in memory T cells, and a substantial contribution to the alloresponse seemed to be made by naive cells. No functional confirmation was obtained for the suppressive function of proliferating Tregs from siplizumab cultures. Among mappable alloreactive CD4+ clones, the Treg-derived fraction averaged approximately 66% with siplizumab versus about 27% in control reactions. A naive or memory phenotype could not be assigned to roughly 75-97% of proliferating CD4+ or CD8+ clones.

In regard to this clone: It lacks a known antigen. Per-nucleotide qualities are absent, and no much larger clonotype sits a single base away.

Sorted unstimulated T cells, along with proliferating T cells recovered from mixed lymphocyte reactions, underwent TCRbeta CDR3 sequencing. Fresh whole blood from ten HLA-typed healthy donors served as the source for isolating PBMCs. Library creation used the immunoSEQ multiplex PCR assay. Each sample had around 92,000 TCR templates assayed by the deep sequencing platform. Genomic DNA extracted from sorted T cells was used for TCRbeta CDR3 sequencing. In the authors' own workflow: The R programming language was used for clonal analysis of the TCRbeta CDR3 data. Comparing unstimulated samples against CFSE-low samples taken after the reaction was how alloreactive CD4+ and CD8+ clones were defined. Regulatory or non-regulatory origin of alloreactive CD4+ clones was assigned by matching sequences to the sorted unstimulated Treg and non-Treg repertoires. In its TCRdb copy, this immuneACCESS table keeps in-frame sequences only and misses some clones. Where compared with another copy, unresolved V genes explain less than half of these, and the others have no known cause. The V and J calls and the clone size are those of that table, but D and trimming were determined from the DNA. For this sample the table gives more than 85,000 clones, of which over 80% were detected only once. The ten largest clones take up 15% of the sample.

V drops 3 bases and J drops 0 bases, leaving 10 bases in between. Looking up the germline V gene yields CDR1 SGDLS and CDR2 YYNGEE. Taken from cysteine to phenylalanine, the CDR3 has 15 residues. Kept here is only the CDR3 DNA, which spans 45 bases and is read in frame from base 1. Input material: CD4+ T cells sorted from blood. This TCR was sampled from a human donor in good health. The chain was built from TRBV9 and TRBJ2-4; the D call is tentative, TRBD1 or TRBD2, as each matches 5 bases. The DNA sequence is as follows: TGTGCCAGCAGCGCCCGGGACCTAGCCAAAAACATTCAGTACTTC. Its translation reads: CASSARDLAKNIQYF.